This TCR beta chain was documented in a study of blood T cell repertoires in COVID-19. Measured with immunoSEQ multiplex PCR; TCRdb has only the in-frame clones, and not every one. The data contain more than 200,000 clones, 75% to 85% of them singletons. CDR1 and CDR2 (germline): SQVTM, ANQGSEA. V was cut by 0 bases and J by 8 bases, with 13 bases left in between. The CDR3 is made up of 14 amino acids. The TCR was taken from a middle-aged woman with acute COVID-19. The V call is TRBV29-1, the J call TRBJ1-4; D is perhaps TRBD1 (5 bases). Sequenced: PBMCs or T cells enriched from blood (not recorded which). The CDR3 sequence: CSVEEGGIREKLFF. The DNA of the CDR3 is TGCAGCGTTGAAGAGGGGGGAATTCGGGAAAAACTGTTTTTT.